A selection of T cell receptor beta chains follows, all from one sample in a study of immune evolution from preneoplasia to lung adenocarcinoma. Assay used: immunoSEQ multiplex PCR; TCRdb lists only in-frame clones, some missing. The repertoire consists of 2,500 to 3,500 clones, with about 87% occurring once and the leading ten covering 4.5% to 5.5%. The sample taken for sequencing was FFPE invasive lung adenocarcinoma tissue. The origin of the receptors is a person aged 70 to 85 with invasive lung adenocarcinoma. Both conserved end residues are part of each CDR3. The D gene is left open where the match is weak. Not every row has a clone size; where given, it reads once, few, many or a size class.

CDR3aa,CDR3nt,v_gene,d_gene,abundance,j_gene
CASRPGGETGELFF,TGTGCCAGCAGACCGGGGGGTGAGACCGGGGAGCTGTTTTTT,TRBV6-4,TRBD2,-,TRBJ2-2
CASSLYTGTGAGRAFF,TGTGCCAGCAGCTTATATACCGGGACAGGGGCGGGGAGAGCTTTCTTT,TRBV7-2,TRBD1,-,TRBJ1-1
CAWGGPGQGIFNEQFF,TGTGCTTGGGGGGGACCGGGACAGGGGATTTTTAATGAGCAGTTCTTC,TRBV30,TRBD1,-,TRBJ2-1
CASSFSGGEETQYF,TGTGCCAGCAGCTTTAGCGGGGGGGAAGAGACCCAGTACTTC,TRBV11-2,TRBD2,once,TRBJ2-5
CASSQEGGYSGNTIYF,TGCGCCAGCAGCCAAGAGGGGGGGTACTCTGGAAACACCATATATTTT,TRBV4-3,-,-,TRBJ1-3
CASSKNQGGTETQYF,TGTGCCAGCTCAAAGAATCAGGGCGGGACGGAGACCCAGTACTTC,TRBV18,-,-,TRBJ2-5
CASSVTGSPYNEQFF,TGTGCCAGCAGCGTAACGGGTTCCCCCTACAATGAGCAGTTCTTC,TRBV9,-,-,TRBJ2-1
CASSYDRGSGELFF,TGTGCCAGCAGTTATGATCGGGGGTCCGGGGAGCTGTTTTTT,TRBV6-6,-,-,TRBJ2-2
CASSLLAGEQFF,TGTGCCAGCAGCCTATTAGCGGGTGAGCAGTTCTTC,TRBV11-2,TRBD2,-,TRBJ2-1
CASSPVANYGYTF,TGTGCCAGCAGCCCGGTAGCTAACTATGGCTACACCTTC,TRBV7-9,-,-,TRBJ1-2
CASSPRGDEQYF,TGTGCCAGCAGCCCCAGGGGGGACGAGCAGTACTTC,TRBV6-5,-,-,TRBJ2-7
CAHDRGLNTEAFF,TGTGCCCACGACCGGGGGCTGAACACTGAAGCTTTCTTT,TRBV30,-,-,TRBJ1-1
CASRPGTAQETQYF,TGTGCCAGCAGGCCCGGGACGGCTCAAGAGACCCAGTACTTC,TRBV6-1,-,-,TRBJ2-5
CASSLVGQGDEKLFF,TGTGCCAGCAGCTTGGTGGGACAGGGGGATGAAAAACTGTTTTTT,TRBV5-6,TRBD1,-,TRBJ1-4
CASSYTSGTPRGTQYF,TGTGCCAGCAGTTACACCTCCGGGACCCCAAGAGGGACCCAGTACTTC,TRBV6-5,-,-,TRBJ2-5
CASSPYTGSIKGEQFF,TGTGCCAGCAGCCCCTATACCGGGTCAATAAAGGGGGAGCAGTTCTTC,TRBV9,-,few,TRBJ2-1
CASQGRGPEQYF,TGTGCCAGCCAAGGCAGGGGGCCCGAGCAGTACTTC,TRBV28,TRBD1,-,TRBJ2-7
CSVEPGQGRYNEQFF,TGCAGCGTTGAACCAGGACAGGGGCGATACAATGAGCAGTTCTTC,TRBV29-1,TRBD1,-,TRBJ2-1
CASSLGGGGTEAFF,TGCGCCAGCAGCTTGGGTGGGGGAGGCACTGAAGCTTTCTTT,TRBV5-1,-,few,TRBJ1-1